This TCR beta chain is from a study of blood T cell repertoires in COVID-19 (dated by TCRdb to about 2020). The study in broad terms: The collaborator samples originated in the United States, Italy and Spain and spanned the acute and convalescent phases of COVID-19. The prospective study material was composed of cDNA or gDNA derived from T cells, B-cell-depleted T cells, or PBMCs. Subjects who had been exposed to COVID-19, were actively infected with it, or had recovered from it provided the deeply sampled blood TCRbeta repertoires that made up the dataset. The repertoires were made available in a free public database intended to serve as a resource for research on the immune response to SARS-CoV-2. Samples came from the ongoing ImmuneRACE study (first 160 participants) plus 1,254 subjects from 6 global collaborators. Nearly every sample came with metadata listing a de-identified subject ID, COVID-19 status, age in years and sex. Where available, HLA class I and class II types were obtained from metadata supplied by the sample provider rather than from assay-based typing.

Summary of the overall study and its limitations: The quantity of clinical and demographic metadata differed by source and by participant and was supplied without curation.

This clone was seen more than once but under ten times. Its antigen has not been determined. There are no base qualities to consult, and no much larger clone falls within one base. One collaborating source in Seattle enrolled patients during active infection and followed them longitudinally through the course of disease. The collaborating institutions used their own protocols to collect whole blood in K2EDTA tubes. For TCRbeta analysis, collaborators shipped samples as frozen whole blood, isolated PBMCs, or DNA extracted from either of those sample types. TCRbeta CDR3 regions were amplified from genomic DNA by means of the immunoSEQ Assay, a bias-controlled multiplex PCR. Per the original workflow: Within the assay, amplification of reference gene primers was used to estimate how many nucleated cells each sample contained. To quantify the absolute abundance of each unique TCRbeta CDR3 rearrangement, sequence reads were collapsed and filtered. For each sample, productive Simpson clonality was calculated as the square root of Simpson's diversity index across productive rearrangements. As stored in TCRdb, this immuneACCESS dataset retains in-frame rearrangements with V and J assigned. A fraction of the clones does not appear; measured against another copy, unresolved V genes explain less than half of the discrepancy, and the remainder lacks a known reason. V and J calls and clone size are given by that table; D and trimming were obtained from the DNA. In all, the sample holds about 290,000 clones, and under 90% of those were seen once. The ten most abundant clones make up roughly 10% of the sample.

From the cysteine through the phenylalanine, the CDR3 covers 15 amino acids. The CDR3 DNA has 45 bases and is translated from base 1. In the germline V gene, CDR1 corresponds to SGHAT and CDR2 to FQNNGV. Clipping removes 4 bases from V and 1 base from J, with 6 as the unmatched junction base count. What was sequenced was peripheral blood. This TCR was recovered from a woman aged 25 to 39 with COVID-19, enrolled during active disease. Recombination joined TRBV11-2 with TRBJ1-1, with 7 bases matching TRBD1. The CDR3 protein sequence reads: CASSSPSGGNTEAFF. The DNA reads TGTGCCAGCAGCTCGCCGTCAGGGGGGAACACTGAAGCTTTCTTT.